Below are 32 T cell receptor beta chains sequenced from a single sample in a study of blood T cells in healthy people across ages. The second PCR ran roughly 6 to 12 cycles with a sample-barcoded 5' primer and J-beta primers. TCRdb analysed the 5' RACE reads with MiXCR anew, one entry per CDR3 protein. In the table there are around 1,700,000 distinct CDR3 sequences, 28% of which are singletons. The sample consisted of blood. Receptors originate from a woman younger than 45 in good health.

About this clonotype itself: The junction departs from germline at one end; a sequencing error may be responsible. This chain links TRBV7-2 with TRBJ2-4; TRBD2 might be the D (5 bases). The end of the DNA fits TRBJ2-5 better, so the J call may be wrong. Germline CDR1 reads SGHTA; CDR2 reads FQGNSA. The CDR3 is 13 residues long. CDR3 region: CVSSFSEMKTQYF. The CDR3 DNA is TGTGTCAGCAGCTTTAGCGAGATGAAGACCCAGTACTTC.

Points on this clonotype: This may stem from a read error, because a much larger clone lies one nucleotide away. This sequence joins TRBV15 and TRBJ2-1, with D perhaps TRBD2 (7 bases). From germline, CDR1 is LNHNV and CDR2 YYDKDF (reference sequence). CDR3 size: 17 residues. CDR3 bases: TGTGTCACCAGTCTTCCTACAGGGAGGTGGGGGGGCAATGAGCAGTTCTTC. It encodes CVTSLPTGRWGGNEQFF.

A word on this clonotype: A read error is possible here, since a much larger clone lies one base away. The CDR3 bases are TGTGCCAGCAGTTCACTTAATCAGCAGTACTTC. Protein: CASSSLNQQYF. The genes are TRBV27 and TRBJ2-7; D unresolved. The CDR3 totals 11 residues. CDR1 is MNHEY, CDR2 SMNVEV, per germline (reference sequence). Trimming stripped 4 bases from V and 8 bases from J, with 9 bases between.

This chain connects TRBV20-1 to TRBJ1-5; the match to TRBD1 covers 7 bases. CDR1 is DFQATT, CDR2 SNEGSKA, per germline (reference sequence). Unmatched junction bases numbered 5, after V lost 3 bases and J lost 3 bases. The CDR3 runs 14 residues. CDR3 DNA: TGCAGTGCTAGTGGGACAGTCCCCAATCAGCCCCAGCATTTT. Its translation is CSASGTVPNQPQHF.

As concerns this clonotype: A read error is possible here, since a much larger clone lies one base away. The chain has TRBV6-1 and TRBJ2-7; D not certain. Germline CDR1 MNHNS, CDR2 SASEGT. The germline V and J ends were trimmed by 5 bases and 7 bases, with 18 bases remaining between them. The CDR3 loop spans 14 amino acids. CDR3 amino acids: CASSLGQARWEQYF. DNA of the CDR3: TGTGCCAGCAGTCTCGGGCAGGCCCGCTGGGAGCAGTACTTC.

This clonotype has only a few counts. The rearrangement uses TRBV7-2 and TRBJ2-2; TRBD1 matches 9 bases. The CDR3 covers 16 residues. V lost 4 bases and J lost 6; bases outside the gene matches: 9. In germline, CDR1 is SGHTA, CDR2 FQGNSA. The CDR3 nucleotides read TGTGCCAGCAGCTCAAACACAGGGGGCGCCGCCGGGGAGCTGTTTTTT. Residues: CASSSNTGGAAGELFF. The whole variable domain, filled in from reference TRBV7-2 and TRBJ2-2, reads GAGVSQSPSNKVTEKGKDVELRCDPISGHTALYWYRQSLGQGLEFLIYFQGNSAPDKSGLPSDRFSAERTGGSVSTLTIQRTQQEDSAVYLCASSSNTGGAAGELFFGEGSRLTVL.

This clonotype was seen many times. The chain uses TRBV20-1 and TRBJ2-1; no reliable D call. This CDR3 is built from 14 residues. Trimming took off 2 bases at V and 10 bases at J, with 18 bases between the two ends. Looked up from germline, CDR1 is DFQATT and CDR2 is SNEGSKA (reference sequence). As DNA, the CDR3 is TGCAGTGCTAGATTTTCAGGTCCTGTCCGAGAGCAGTTCTTC. As protein: CSARFSGPVREQFF.

The V and J genes are TRBV20-1 and TRBJ2-7; TRBD2 agrees at 10 bases. From germline, CDR1 is DFQATT and CDR2 SNEGSKA (reference sequence). Unmatched junction bases numbered 4, after V lost 3 bases and J lost 2 bases. The CDR3 covers 14 residues. The DNA for the CDR3 is TGCAGTGCTAGTAGCGGGAGGCTGCCCTACGAGCAGTACTTC. Protein sequence: CSASSGRLPYEQYF.

The chain is built from TRBV12-3 or TRBV12-4 and TRBJ2-2; 9 positions agree with TRBD2. V lost 5 bases and J lost 4; bases outside the gene matches: 5. The CDR3 has 15 amino acids. CDR3 in amino acids: CASSSRGRVTGELFF. The DNA for the CDR3 is TGTGCCAGCAGTAGTCGCGGGAGGGTCACCGGGGAGCTGTTTTTT.

This clonotype was recorded at least ten times. The CDR3 sequence is CASSTGQLQETQYF. The CDR3 DNA reads TGTGCCAGCAGTACGGGACAGCTTCAAGAGACCCAGTACTTC. The V and J genes are TRBV6-1 and TRBJ2-5; 7 bases line up with TRBD1. Germline-derived CDR1 and CDR2 are MNHNS and SASEGT. This CDR3 spans 14 amino acids. With V trimmed by 5 bases and J by 2 bases, 5 bases remained unmatched.

As for this clonotype: This could be a read error, since a much larger clone is one nucleotide away. The rearrangement uses TRBV10-3 and TRBJ2-1, with D perhaps assigned TRBD1 or TRBD2 (6 bases each). The J call is doubtful: the DNA matches TRBJ2-7 better. This CDR3 spans 18 amino acids. Germline CDR1 ENHRY, CDR2 SYGVKD. CDR3 protein: CAIREGSGGGSSYNEQYF. The CDR3 bases are TGTGCCATCAGGGAAGGGTCCGGGGGCGGAAGCTCCTACAATGAGCAGTACTTC.

This clonotype was seen more than once but under ten times. The J gene is TRBJ1-1, the V gene TRBV7-3, with D unclear. V lost 5 bases, J lost 5 bases, and 12 bases lay in between. CDR1 is SGHTA and CDR2 is FQGTGA in the germline V gene. This CDR3 region has 13 residues. CDR3 nucleotides: TGTGCCAGCAGCCCAACCGCGGTGACTGAAGCTTTCTTT. It translates to CASSPTAVTEAFF.

This chain connects TRBV9 to TRBJ2-3; 7 bases line up with TRBD1. Per germline, CDR1 SGDLS and CDR2 YYNGEE. The V segment lost 4 bases and the J segment 3 bases; nucleotides outside the gene matches: 11. This CDR3 spans 16 amino acids. The CDR3 spells CASSTTDRVLTDTQYF. The CDR3 nucleotides read TGTGCCAGCAGCACAACCGACAGGGTGTTAACAGATACGCAGTATTTT.

V is TRBV29-1 and J is TRBJ1-5, with 7 bases aligning to TRBD1. The CDR3 contains 12 residues. V shed 6 bases and J 7 bases; nucleotides not matched to a gene: 6. Germline V gene sequence: CDR1 SQVTM, CDR2 ANQGSEA. As DNA, the CDR3 is TGCAGCGTGCAAGGGGGCGGGCAGCCCCAGCATTTT. This gives the protein CSVQGGGQPQHF.

Many counts were recorded for this clonotype. This rearrangement joins TRBV7-9 to TRBJ2-6; TRBD1 aligns across 10 bases. The germline V gene has CDR1 SEHNR and CDR2 FQNEAQ (reference sequence). This CDR3 is built from 20 residues. The junction had 15 bases not matched to a gene; V was cut back by 3 bases and J by 4 bases. CDR3 sequence: CASSFGDRGPLSYGANVLTF. CDR3 sequence (DNA): TGTGCCAGCAGCTTTGGTGACAGGGGGCCCCTTTCGTACGGGGCCAACGTCCTGACTTTC.

In regard to this clonotype: One end of the junction does not line up with germline, which may come from a read error. V gene TRBV7-2 combines with J gene TRBJ1-5, with D maybe TRBD1 (6 bases). CDR1 and CDR2 from the germline V gene are SGHTA and FQGNSA. The CDR3 is 15 residues long. This CDR3 is CVSSLGGLSNQPQHF. CDR3 in DNA: TGTGTCAGCAGCTTAGGGGGGCTTAGCAATCAGCCCCAGCATTTT.

This clonotype was seen only a few times. The CDR3 region has the DNA TGTGCCAGCAGCGAAGGCGGGGGCGGAACGCCCCAGCATTTT. This gives the protein CASSEGGGGTPQHF. This rearrangement joins TRBV5-6 to TRBJ1-5, with a weak D call TRBD1 (6 bases). V was pared by 4 bases and J by 9 bases, with 17 bases between. Germline CDR1 reads SGHDT; CDR2 reads YYEEEE. This CDR3 has 14 residues.

The chain combines TRBV27 with TRBJ1-2; D remains unclear. CDR1 and CDR2 (germline): MNHEY, SMNVEV (reference sequence). Trimming removed 4 bases at V and 5 bases at J, with 23 bases between. This CDR3 has 17 amino acids. This chain's CDR3 is CASSYERIGPGGYGYTF. The CDR3 DNA follows: TGTGCCAGCAGTTACGAACGGATTGGTCCAGGAGGGTATGGCTACACCTTC.

This clonotype was observed a handful of times. The V gene is TRBV12-5, the J gene TRBJ2-7; TRBD1 matches 8 bases. This CDR3 has 16 residues. Trimming removed 1 base from V and 0 bases from J; junction bases left unmatched: 5. Germline V gives CDR1 LGHNT, CDR2 FRNRAP. This CDR3 reads CASGLARTGFSYEQYF. As DNA, the CDR3 is TGTGCTAGTGGTTTGGCCCGGACAGGGTTCTCCTACGAGCAGTACTTC.

This chain joins TRBV7-2 and TRBJ2-1; D gene unclear. The germline V gene encodes CDR1 SGHTA and CDR2 FQGNSA. V lost 5 bases, J lost 7 bases, and 27 bases lay in between. This CDR3 has 18 amino acids. The CDR3 sequence: CASSPRPALTSISNEQFF. The CDR3 nucleotides read TGTGCCAGCAGCCCCAGGCCTGCACTAACGTCGATCTCAAATGAGCAGTTCTTC. Based on the CDR3 plus reference TRBV7-2 and TRBJ2-1, the full variable domain is GAGVSQSPSNKVTEKGKDVELRCDPISGHTALYWYRQSLGQGLEFLIYFQGNSAPDKSGLPSDRFSAERTGGSVSTLTIQRTQQEDSAVYLCASSPRPALTSISNEQFFGPGTRLTVL.

The chain employs TRBV20-1 and TRBJ2-5; the match to TRBD2 covers 7 bases. Germline-derived CDR1 and CDR2 are DFQATT and SNEGSKA (reference sequence). The CDR3 loop spans 16 amino acids. The junction had 8 bases not matched to a gene; V was cut back by 0 bases and J by 1 base. In DNA form, the CDR3 reads TGCAGTGCTAGAGATACCTGGCGGGAGATCCAAGAGACCCAGTACTTC. It yields the protein CSARDTWREIQETQYF.

V usage is TRBV20-1 and J usage is TRBJ2-5; the D gene is possibly TRBD2 (6 bases). CDR3 length: 14 residues. V was cut by 1 base and J by 11 bases, with 20 bases left in between. Germline V lookup: CDR1 DFQATT, CDR2 SNEGSKA (reference sequence). CDR3 coding DNA: TGCAGTGCTAGAGGCCTGGAGGGCATGGAGGAGCAGTACTTC. Its protein is CSARGLEGMEEQYF.

Note on this clonotype: The junction departs from germline at one end; a sequencing error may be responsible. This chain joins TRBV15 and TRBJ2-5, with a weak D call TRBD2 (5 bases). Germline assignment: CDR1 LNHNV and CDR2 YYDKDF (reference sequence). The CDR3 runs to 14 residues. The CDR3 protein is CATSSRRLEETRYF. The DNA for the CDR3 is TGTGCCACCAGCAGTAGGAGGTTAGAAGAGACCCGGTACTTC.

The gene calls are TRBV6-2 or TRBV6-3 and TRBJ2-7, with no clear D. Germline CDR1 and CDR2: MNHEY and SVGEGT. The ends were cut back, 5 bases at V and 0 bases at J, with 8 bases in the middle. CDR3 size: 13 residues. The CDR3 nucleotides read TGTGCCAGCAGTCGATACAGCTCCTACGAGCAGTACTTC. Protein product: CASSRYSSYEQYF.

This clonotype was seen a handful of times. V usage is TRBV7-9 and J usage is TRBJ2-6; the D is unclear. V lost 5 bases to trimming and J lost 0 bases, with 8 bases between them. CDR1 is SEHNR and CDR2 is FQNEAQ in the germline V gene (reference sequence). CDR3 length: 15 residues. The CDR3 DNA reads as TGTGCCAGCAGCCCACCGGACTCTGGGGCCAACGTCCTGACTTTC. It codes for CASSPPDSGANVLTF.

This clonotype was picked up a small number of times. This rearrangement joins TRBV7-9 to TRBJ2-7; 8 positions match TRBD2. Germline-derived CDR1 and CDR2 are SEHNR and FQNEAQ (reference sequence). The CDR3 contains 13 residues. The J segment lost 2 bases and the V segment lost 7 bases, leaving 4 bases of the junction unmatched. The CDR3 loop is CASMGLVAYEQYF. In DNA form, the CDR3 reads TGTGCCAGCATGGGACTAGTAGCCTACGAGCAGTACTTC.

The chain couples TRBV9 to TRBJ1-2, with TRBD1 identical over 8 bases. Germline CDR1 and CDR2: SGDLS and YYNGEE. This CDR3 is built from 13 residues. Trimming removed 2 bases from V and 8 bases from J; junction bases left unmatched: 5. The CDR3 sequence is CASSVRDRRGYTF. The CDR3 DNA reads as TGTGCCAGCAGCGTCCGGGACAGGCGGGGCTACACCTTC.

Only a few counts were recorded for this clonotype. The CDR3 nucleotides read TGTGCCAGCAGCTCGGCGCCCTACGGGGTGGCAGATTACGAGCAGTACTTC. Translation: CASSSAPYGVADYEQYF. The chain carries TRBV7-2 and TRBJ2-7, with D possibly TRBD2 on 5 matching bases. There are 17 residues in the CDR3. Trimming removed 4 bases at V and 4 bases at J, with 23 bases between. Per germline, CDR1 SGHTA and CDR2 FQGNSA.

The chain recombines TRBV7-9 with TRBJ1-1, with D unclear. Per the germline V gene, CDR1 is SEHNR and CDR2 is FQNEAQ (reference sequence). V lost 3 bases to trimming and J lost 0 bases, with 8 bases between them. The CDR3 runs 14 residues. The chain's CDR3 is CASSFPGVNTEAFF. CDR3 in DNA: TGTGCCAGCAGCTTTCCTGGGGTGAACACTGAAGCTTTCTTT.

With regard to this clonotype: A read error may account for a junction end that differs from germline. The J gene is TRBJ2-4, the V gene TRBV3-1; 8 bases agree with TRBD2. Germline V lookup: CDR1 LGHDT, CDR2 YNNKEL (reference sequence). The CDR3 contains 17 residues. For the CDR3, the DNA is TGTGTCAGCAGCCAAGACTCGGGGGGGCTAGCCAAAAACATTCAGTACTTC. Protein product: CVSSQDSGGLAKNIQYF.

About this clonotype itself: A much bigger clone sits one base away, suggesting this may be a read error. The chain employs TRBV12-3 or TRBV12-4 and TRBJ1-6; D unresolved. With 3 bases removed from V and 8 bases from J, the gap between germline ends came to 14 bases. This CDR3 is built from 15 residues. The CDR3 loop reads CASSLYDTLDSPLHF. The CDR3 bases are TGTGCCAGCAGTTTGTACGACACCCTTGATTCACCCCTCCACTTT.

This chain joins TRBV14 and TRBJ2-1; no definite D call. The CDR3 loop spans 14 amino acids. Trimming shortened V by 3 bases and J by 3 bases, and 9 bases separated the two germline ends. CDR1 is SGHDN, CDR2 FVKESK, per germline. The CDR3 sequence: CASSQNANYNEQFF. In DNA, the CDR3 is TGTGCCAGCAGCCAGAACGCTAACTACAATGAGCAGTTCTTC.